Listed below are T cell receptor beta chains from one sample, sequenced in a study of blood T cell repertoires in COVID-19. Here immunoSEQ multiplex PCR was the method, and the copy in TCRdb shows in-frame clones only, minus some. The repertoire has about 70,000 clones, more than 75% of them found once; the top ten carry 5.5% to 7%. Sequencing used peripheral blood. The source is a woman aged 55-69 years with acute or convalescent COVID-19. CDR3s include the opening cysteine and the closing phenylalanine or tryptophan.

j_call v_call cdr3_aa
TRBJ1-1 TRBV5-1 CASSELGGNTEAFF
TRBJ2-5 TRBV10-1 CASSTGETQYF
TRBJ2-5 TRBV5-1 CASGLASLQETQYF
TRBJ1-3 TRBV3-1/TRBV3-2 CASSQGIQGFSSGNTIYF
TRBJ1-1 TRBV29-1 CSVGTGDVAEAFF
TRBJ1-3 TRBV4-2 CASSQEAPSSGNTIYF
TRBJ1-2 TRBV15 CATSREWRDSRGYGYTF
TRBJ2-2 TRBV9 CASSYGQNTGELFF
TRBJ1-1 TRBV5-5 CASSLGQLTEAFF
TRBJ2-1 TRBV9 CASSLTSGYNEQFF
TRBJ2-2 TRBV5-5 CASSFVNTGELFF
TRBJ1-1 TRBV23-1 CASSHPGVSTEAFF
TRBJ2-1 TRBV28 CASSLWRASNNEQFF
TRBJ2-4 TRBV3-1/TRBV3-2 CASSQDGTSKNIQYF
TRBJ1-2 TRBV2 CASRTGWDGYTF
TRBJ1-2 TRBV19 CASSRTGVYGYTF
TRBJ2-1 TRBV28 CASRLIPGYNEQFF
TRBJ2-3 TRBV11-1 CASSPRRDYLPDTQYF
TRBJ2-7 TRBV19 CASRKTGGIYEQYF
TRBJ1-4 TRBV23-1 CASSFNRAPAYTNEKLFF
TRBJ2-1 TRBV5-1 CASSLARGASGTGYNEQFF
TRBJ1-5 TRBV28 CASSYRPYGNQPQHF